The 15 T cell receptor beta chains listed next were all sequenced from one sample in a study of T-cell reconstitution after alpha-beta-depleted transplantation in children. It was with unique molecular identifiers that the TCRbeta library was prepared. Using its own MiXCR run on the PCR reads, TCRdb lists one record per CDR3 protein. The sample consists of approximately 980,000 distinct CDR3 sequences, around 30% of them appearing once. Here the sequenced sample was PBMCs, mostly from graft donor cells, taken 360 days after TCRalphabeta/CD19-depleted stem cell transplant. All receptors derive from a boy under three years old who had a stem cell transplant for SCID, so the T cells may come from the graft donor.

The V gene is TRBV4-3, the J gene TRBJ1-3; the D gene is possibly TRBD1 (6 bases). Trimming took off 0 bases at V and 5 bases at J, with 20 bases between the two ends. CDR1 and CDR2 from the germline V gene are LGHNA and YSLEER. This CDR3 is built from 18 residues. The CDR3 sequence is CASSQDLRSGGARNTIYF. For the CDR3, the DNA is TGCGCCAGCAGCCAAGATCTGAGAAGCGGGGGGGCGAGAAACACCATATATTTT.

The rearrangement links TRBV29-1 to TRBJ2-7; possibly TRBD2 for D (5 bases). Germline V gene lookup returns CDR1 SQVTM and CDR2 ANQGSEA. The ends were cut back, 3 bases at V and 3 bases at J, with 18 bases in the middle. The CDR3 is 15 amino acids. The DNA of the CDR3 is TGCAGCGTTGAGCTCCCCGGGGTACCCAACTACGAGCAGTACTTC. As protein: CSVELPGVPNYEQYF.

Only a few counts were recorded for this clonotype. This chain joins TRBV12-3 or TRBV12-4 and TRBJ2-7; D is uncertain. V was shortened by 3 bases and J by 3 bases, with 9 bases between the two germline ends. This CDR3 region has 13 residues. The CDR3 spells CASSFIGYYEQYF. CDR3 coding DNA: TGTGCCAGCAGTTTTATAGGCTACTACGAGCAGTACTTC.

On this clonotype itself: Relative to the germline gene, one junction end is altered; a read error may explain this. The V gene is TRBV27, the J gene TRBJ2-7, with 8 bases matching TRBD1. This CDR3 contains 14 residues. Germline V gene data show CDR1 as MNHEY and CDR2 as SMNVEV (reference sequence). CDR3 sequence reads: CASSFGDRFNEQNF. CDR3 nucleotides: TGTGCCAGCAGTTTCGGGGACAGGTTCAACGAGCAGAACTTC.

This clonotype was detected a few times. This chain joins TRBV12-3 or TRBV12-4 and TRBJ1-2; D is ambiguous. V gave up 7 bases and J gave up 7 bases, with 19 bases separating them. The CDR3 is made up of 14 amino acids. CDR3 nucleotides: TGTGCCAGCAAAGTCGACCTGGCAGGCGGTGGCTACACCTTC. Its protein is CASKVDLAGGGYTF.

This chain links TRBV29-1 with TRBJ2-1; 7 nucleotides agree with TRBD2. V trimming: 6 bases; J trimming: 12 bases; junction bases outside the gene matches: 11. This CDR3 is 12 amino acids long. The germline gives CDR1 SQVTM, CDR2 ANQGSEA. The CDR3 here is CSVLGEGRAQFF. The CDR3 DNA is TGCAGCGTGTTGGGGGAGGGGCGGGCGCAGTTCTTC.

This clonotype was observed once. The chain has TRBV3-1 and TRBJ1-5; no clear D gene. Germline V gives CDR1 LGHDT, CDR2 YNNKEL (reference sequence). The CDR3 is made up of 14 amino acids. V was pared by 2 bases and J by 5 bases, with 10 bases between. The CDR3 nucleotides are TGTGCCAGCAGCCAAAAAGGAGCGCATCAGCCCCAGCATTTT. Translating it yields CASSQKGAHQPQHF.

This clonotype was observed a few times. The chain links TRBV4-1 to TRBJ2-7; D possibly corresponds to TRBD1 (6 bases). V lost 5 bases, J lost 0 bases, and 14 bases lay in between. The CDR3 runs 15 residues. CDR1 is MGHRA, CDR2 YSYEKL, per germline. CDR3 protein: CASSIGRGTSYEQYF. CDR3 nucleotide sequence: TGCGCCAGCAGCATTGGCAGGGGAACCTCCTACGAGCAGTACTTC.

This clonotype was found a few times. The chain couples TRBV5-1 to TRBJ2-5, with 7 bases aligning to TRBD1. This CDR3 comprises 13 residues. Germline loops: CDR1 SGHRS, CDR2 YFSETQ. V lost 0 bases to trimming and J lost 13 bases; unmatched junction nucleotides: 9. This CDR3 reads CASSLAVWTGMYF. CDR3 bases: TGCGCCAGCAGCTTGGCAGTCTGGACAGGAATGTACTTC.

This clonotype was detected a few times. The rearrangement joins TRBV4-2 to TRBJ2-1; 9 bases align to TRBD2. Germline CDR1 and CDR2: LGHNA and YNFKEQ. This CDR3 region has 18 residues. The ends lost 0 bases at V and 7 bases at J; junction bases unmatched: 13. The CDR3 DNA is TGTGCCAGCAGCCAAGAAGGTAGCGGGGGAGCAAGATGGAATGAGCAGTTCTTC. Its protein product is CASSQEGSGGARWNEQFF.

The chain uses TRBV7-6 and TRBJ2-1, with D possibly TRBD1 on 6 matching bases. Germline loops: CDR1 SGHVS, CDR2 FNYEAQ. The CDR3 contains 15 residues. V lost 5 bases and J 0 bases, leaving 11 bases between the germline ends. CDR3: CASSHRADSYNEQFF. The DNA of the CDR3 is TGTGCCAGCAGCCACAGGGCCGACTCCTACAATGAGCAGTTCTTC.

This clonotype was seen only a few times. The chain joins TRBV5-1 to TRBJ1-1, with TRBD1 matching 8 bases. In germline, CDR1 is SGHRS, CDR2 YFSETQ. The J segment lost 8 bases and the V segment lost 2 bases, leaving 5 bases of the junction unmatched. The CDR3 has 13 amino acids. The CDR3 DNA follows: TGCGCCAGCAGCTTTCTACAGGGGGAGGAAGCTTTCTTT. Translated, it gives CASSFLQGEEAFF.

The J gene is TRBJ1-5, the V gene TRBV7-2, with 10 bases aligning to TRBD1. The CDR3 runs 15 residues. Germline V gene data show CDR1 as SGHTA and CDR2 as FQGNSA. V shed 4 bases, J shed 1 base, and the junction held 1 base outside the gene matches. This CDR3 reads CASSWTGGSNQPQHF. The CDR3, as DNA: TGTGCCAGCAGCTGGACAGGGGGAAGCAATCAGCCCCAGCATTTT. Together with reference TRBV7-2 and TRBJ1-5, the CDR3 gives the full variable domain: GAGVSQSPSNKVTEKGKDVELRCDPISGHTALYWYRQSLGQGLEFLIYFQGNSAPDKSGLPSDRFSAERTGGSVSTLTIQRTQQEDSAVYLCASSWTGGSNQPQHFGDGTRLSIL.

This clonotype has a handful of counts. This rearrangement joins TRBV5-1 to TRBJ1-4, with unresolved D. Germline CDR1 is SGHRS and CDR2 is YFSETQ. V lost 1 base and J 0 bases, leaving 13 bases between the germline ends. There are 17 residues in the CDR3. In DNA, the CDR3 is TGCGCCAGCAGCTTGTATCCGGTCCAGGCAACTAATGAAAAACTGTTTTTT. Translated: CASSLYPVQATNEKLFF.

The J gene is TRBJ1-1, the V gene TRBV29-1; D is possibly TRBD1 (5 bases). The CDR3 spans 13 residues. Deletions cut 7 bases from V and 1 base from J, with 13 bases between. CDR1 and CDR2 from the germline V gene are SQVTM and ANQGSEA. CDR3 in amino acids: CSAETVTNTEAFF. The CDR3 DNA sequence: TGCAGCGCAGAGACAGTAACGAACACTGAAGCTTTCTTT.